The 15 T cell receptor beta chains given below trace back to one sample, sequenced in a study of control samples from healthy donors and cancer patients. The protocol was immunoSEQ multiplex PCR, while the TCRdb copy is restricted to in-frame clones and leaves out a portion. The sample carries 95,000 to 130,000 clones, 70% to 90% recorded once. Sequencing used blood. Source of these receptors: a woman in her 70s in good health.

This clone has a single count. For the CDR3, the DNA is TGTGCCAGCAGCTTGGGGGGAACCCAAGAGACCCAGTACTTC. Protein sequence: CASSLGGTQETQYF. This sequence joins TRBV5-6 and TRBJ2-5, with unresolved D. From germline, CDR1 is SGHDT and CDR2 YYEEEE. This CDR3 has 14 amino acids. The germline V and J ends were trimmed by 0 bases and 1 base, with 7 bases remaining between them.

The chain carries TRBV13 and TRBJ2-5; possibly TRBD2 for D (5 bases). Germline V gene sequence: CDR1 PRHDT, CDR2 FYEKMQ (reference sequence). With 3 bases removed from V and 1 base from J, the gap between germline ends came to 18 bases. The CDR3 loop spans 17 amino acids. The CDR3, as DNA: TGTGCCAGCAGCTTCAAGCCCCGGCCGGGGATCCAAGAGACCCAGTACTTC. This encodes CASSFKPRPGIQETQYF. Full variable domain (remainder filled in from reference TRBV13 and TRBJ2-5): AAGVIQSPRHLIKEKRETATLKCYPIPRHDTVYWYQQGPGQDPQFLISFYEKMQSDKGSIPDRFSAQQFSDYHSELNMSSLELGDSALYFCASSFKPRPGIQETQYFGPGTRLLVL.

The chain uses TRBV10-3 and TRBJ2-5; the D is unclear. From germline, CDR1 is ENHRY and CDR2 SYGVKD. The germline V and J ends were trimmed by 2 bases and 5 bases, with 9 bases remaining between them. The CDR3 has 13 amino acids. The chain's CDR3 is CAISEAQGETQYF. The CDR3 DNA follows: TGTGCCATCAGTGAGGCGCAAGGCGAGACCCAGTACTTC.

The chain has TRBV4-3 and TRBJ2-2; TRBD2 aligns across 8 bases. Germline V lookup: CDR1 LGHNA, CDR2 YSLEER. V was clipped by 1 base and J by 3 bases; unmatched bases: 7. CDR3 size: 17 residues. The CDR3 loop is CASSQGAGGADTGELFF. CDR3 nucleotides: TGCGCCAGCAGCCAAGGGGCCGGGGGGGCCGACACCGGGGAGCTGTTTTTT.

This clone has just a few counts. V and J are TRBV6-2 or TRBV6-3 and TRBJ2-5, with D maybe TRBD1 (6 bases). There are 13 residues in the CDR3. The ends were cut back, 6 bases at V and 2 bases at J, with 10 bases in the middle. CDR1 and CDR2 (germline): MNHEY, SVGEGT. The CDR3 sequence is CASSRDRQETQYF. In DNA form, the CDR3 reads TGTGCCAGCAGCCGAGACAGGCAAGAGACCCAGTACTTC.

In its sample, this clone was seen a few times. CDR3 in amino acids: CASSQNEIQPQHF. The CDR3 DNA sequence: TGTGCCAGCAGCCAGAACGAGATTCAGCCCCAGCATTTT. V usage is TRBV11-2 and J usage is TRBJ1-5; D ambiguous. CDR3 length: 13 amino acids. V was shortened by 5 bases and J by 6 bases, with 11 bases between the two germline ends. Germline V gene lookup returns CDR1 SGHAT and CDR2 FQNNGV.

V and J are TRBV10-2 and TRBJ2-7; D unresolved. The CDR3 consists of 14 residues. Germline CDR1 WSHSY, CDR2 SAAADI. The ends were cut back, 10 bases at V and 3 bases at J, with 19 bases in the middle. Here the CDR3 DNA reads TGCGCCACCCATCGACCGGGCGCTAACTACGAGCAGTACTTC. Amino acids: CATHRPGANYEQYF.

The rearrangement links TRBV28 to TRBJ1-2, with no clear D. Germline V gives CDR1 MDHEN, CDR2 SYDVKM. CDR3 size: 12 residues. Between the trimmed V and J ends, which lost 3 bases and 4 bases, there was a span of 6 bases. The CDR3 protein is CASSFKPYGYTF. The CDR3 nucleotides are TGTGCCAGCAGTTTTAAGCCCTATGGCTACACCTTC.

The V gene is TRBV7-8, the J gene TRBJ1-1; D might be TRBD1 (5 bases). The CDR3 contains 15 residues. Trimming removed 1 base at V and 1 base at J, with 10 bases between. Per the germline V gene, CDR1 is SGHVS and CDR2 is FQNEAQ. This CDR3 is CASSLEGVGNTEAFF. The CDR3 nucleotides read TGTGCCAGCAGCTTAGAAGGGGTAGGGAACACTGAAGCTTTCTTT.

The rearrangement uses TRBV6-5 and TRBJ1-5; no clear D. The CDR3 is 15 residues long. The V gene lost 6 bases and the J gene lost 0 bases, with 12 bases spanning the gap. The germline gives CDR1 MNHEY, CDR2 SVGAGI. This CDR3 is CASSPRQYSNQPQHF. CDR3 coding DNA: TGTGCCAGCAGCCCGAGGCAGTATAGCAATCAGCCCCAGCATTTT.

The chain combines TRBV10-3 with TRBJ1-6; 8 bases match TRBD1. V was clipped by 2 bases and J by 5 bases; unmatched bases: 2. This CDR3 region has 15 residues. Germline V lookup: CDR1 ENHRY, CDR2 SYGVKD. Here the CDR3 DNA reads TGTGCCATCAGTGAGCCGACAGGGGATAATTCACCCCTCCACTTT. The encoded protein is CAISEPTGDNSPLHF.

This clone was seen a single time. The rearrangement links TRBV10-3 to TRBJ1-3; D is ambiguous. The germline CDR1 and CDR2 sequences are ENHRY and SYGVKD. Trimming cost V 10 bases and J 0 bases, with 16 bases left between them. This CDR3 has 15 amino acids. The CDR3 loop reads CATALGGGSGNTIYF. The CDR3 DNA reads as TGTGCCACCGCGTTGGGTGGAGGCTCTGGAAACACCATATATTTT.

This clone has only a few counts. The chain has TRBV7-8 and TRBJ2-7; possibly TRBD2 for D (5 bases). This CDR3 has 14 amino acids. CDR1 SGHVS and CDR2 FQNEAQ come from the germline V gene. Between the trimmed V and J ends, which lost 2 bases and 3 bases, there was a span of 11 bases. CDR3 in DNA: TGTGCCAGCAGCTTAATGGGGAGAGTCTACGAGCAGTACTTC. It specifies CASSLMGRVYEQYF.

The CDR3 DNA is TGCGCCAGCAGCCAAGAACGGGTTCTACCTGAAGCTTTCTTT. Its protein product is CASSQERVLPEAFF. The chain employs TRBV4-3 and TRBJ1-1, with D unresolved. CDR3 length equals 14 residues. With 0 bases removed from V and 6 bases from J, the gap between germline ends came to 11 bases. CDR1 LGHNA and CDR2 YSLEER come from the germline V gene.

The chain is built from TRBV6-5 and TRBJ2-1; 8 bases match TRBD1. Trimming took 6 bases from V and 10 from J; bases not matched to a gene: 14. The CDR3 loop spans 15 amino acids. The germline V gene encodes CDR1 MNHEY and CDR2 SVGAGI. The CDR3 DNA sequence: TGTGCCAGCAGGGCAACGGGGACAGGCCGGGGAGAGCAGTTCTTC. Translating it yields CASRATGTGRGEQFF.